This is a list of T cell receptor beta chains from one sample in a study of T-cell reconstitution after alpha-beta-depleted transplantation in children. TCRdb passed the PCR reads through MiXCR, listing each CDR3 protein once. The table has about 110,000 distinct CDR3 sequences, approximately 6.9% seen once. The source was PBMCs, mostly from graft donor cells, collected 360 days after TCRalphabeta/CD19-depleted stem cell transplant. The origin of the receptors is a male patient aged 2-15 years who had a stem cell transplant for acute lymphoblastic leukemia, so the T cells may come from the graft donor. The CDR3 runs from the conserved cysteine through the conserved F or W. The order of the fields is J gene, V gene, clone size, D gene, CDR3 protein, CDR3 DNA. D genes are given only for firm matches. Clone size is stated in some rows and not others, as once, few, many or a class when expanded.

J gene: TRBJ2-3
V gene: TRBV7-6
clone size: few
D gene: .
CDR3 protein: CASSLARVTDTQYF
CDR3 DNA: TGTGCCAGCAGCTTAGCGCGGGTCACAGATACGCAGTATTTT

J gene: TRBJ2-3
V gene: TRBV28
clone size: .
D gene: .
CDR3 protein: CASSLPSADTQYF
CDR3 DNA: TGTGCCAGCAGTTTACCTAGTGCGGATACGCAGTATTTT

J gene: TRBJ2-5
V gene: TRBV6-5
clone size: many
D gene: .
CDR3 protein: CASSYTTGLQETQYF
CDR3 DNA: TGTGCCAGCAGTTACACAACAGGGCTACAAGAGACCCAGTACTTC

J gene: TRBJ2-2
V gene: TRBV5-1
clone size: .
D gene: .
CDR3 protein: CASSLEGTTTTGELFF
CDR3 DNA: TGCGCCAGCAGCTTGGAAGGGACCACTACCACCGGGGAGCTGTTTTTT

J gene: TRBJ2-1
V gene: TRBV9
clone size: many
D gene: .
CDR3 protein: CASSVADYSYNEQFF
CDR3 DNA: TGTGCCAGCAGCGTAGCCGACTACTCCTACAATGAGCAGTTCTTC

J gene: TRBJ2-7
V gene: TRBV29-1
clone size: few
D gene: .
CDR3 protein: CSGGRVNDEQYF
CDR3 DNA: TGCAGCGGGGGGCGGGTAAACGACGAGCAGTACTTC

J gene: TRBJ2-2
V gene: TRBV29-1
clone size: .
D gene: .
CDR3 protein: CSVEEKVSNTGELFF
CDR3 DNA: TGCAGCGTTGAAGAGAAGGTATCGAACACCGGGGAGCTGTTTTTT

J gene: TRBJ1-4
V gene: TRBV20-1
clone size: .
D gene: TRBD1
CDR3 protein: CSARGQGGNEKLFF
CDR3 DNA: TGCAGTGCGCGGGGACAGGGGGGGAATGAAAAACTGTTTTTT

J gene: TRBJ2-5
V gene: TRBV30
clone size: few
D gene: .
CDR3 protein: CAWSGKWLAEETQYF
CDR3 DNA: TGTGCCTGGAGTGGAAAGTGGTTAGCGGAAGAGACCCAGTACTTC

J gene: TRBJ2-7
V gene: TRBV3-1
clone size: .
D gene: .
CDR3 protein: CACTQDPGWRYEQYF
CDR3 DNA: TGTGCCTGCACCCAAGATCCAGGGTGGCGTTACGAGCAGTACTTC

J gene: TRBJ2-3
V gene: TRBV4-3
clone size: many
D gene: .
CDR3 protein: CASSLWFGQRTDTQYF
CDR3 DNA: TGCGCCAGCAGCCTTTGGTTTGGGCAGCGCACAGATACGCAGTATTTT

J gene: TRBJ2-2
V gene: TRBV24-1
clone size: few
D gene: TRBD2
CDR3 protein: CATRASGGELFF
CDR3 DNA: TGTGCCACCAGGGCTAGCGGCGGGGAGCTGTTTTTT

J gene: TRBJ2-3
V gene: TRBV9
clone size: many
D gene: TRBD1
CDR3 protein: CASSARQGRSTDTQYF
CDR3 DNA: TGTGCCAGCAGCGCCCGACAGGGGCGTAGCACAGATACGCAGTATTTT

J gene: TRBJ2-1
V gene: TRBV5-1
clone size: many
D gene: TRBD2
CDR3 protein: CVKRGGRSEQFF
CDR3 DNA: TGCGTCAAGCGGGGGGGAAGGAGTGAGCAGTTCTTC

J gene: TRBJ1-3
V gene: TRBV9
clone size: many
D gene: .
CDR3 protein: CASSVEGLRGNTIYF
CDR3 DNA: TGTGCCAGCAGCGTAGAAGGGTTAAGAGGAAACACCATATATTTT

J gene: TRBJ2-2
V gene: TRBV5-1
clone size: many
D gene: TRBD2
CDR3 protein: CASTGTSGAGELFF
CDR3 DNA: TGCGCCAGTACCGGGACTAGCGGGGCCGGGGAGCTGTTTTTT

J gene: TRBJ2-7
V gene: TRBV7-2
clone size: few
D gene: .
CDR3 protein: CASSPRHWTASYEQYF
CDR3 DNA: TGTGCCAGCAGCCCCCGGCACTGGACAGCCTCCTACGAGCAGTACTTC

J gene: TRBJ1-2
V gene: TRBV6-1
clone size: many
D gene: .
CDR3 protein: CASSENRGYGYTF
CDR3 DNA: TGTGCCAGCAGTGAGAACCGGGGCTATGGCTACACCTTC

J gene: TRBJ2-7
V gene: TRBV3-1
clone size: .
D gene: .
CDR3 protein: CASSQGVGPGSYEQYF
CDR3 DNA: TGTGCCAGCAGCCAAGGGGTCGGGCCGGGGTCCTACGAGCAGTACTTC

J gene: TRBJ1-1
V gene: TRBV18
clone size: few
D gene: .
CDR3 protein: CASSSDWGTEAFF
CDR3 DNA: TGTGCCAGCTCATCGGACTGGGGGACTGAAGCTTTCTTT

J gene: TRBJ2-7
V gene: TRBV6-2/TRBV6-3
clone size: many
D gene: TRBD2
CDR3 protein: CASSRRLAGDEQYF
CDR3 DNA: TGTGCCAGCAGCCGAAGACTAGCGGGAGACGAGCAGTACTTC

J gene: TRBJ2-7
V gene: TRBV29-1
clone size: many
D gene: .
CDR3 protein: CSAGRSSYEQYF
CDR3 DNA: TGCAGCGCTGGACGGAGCTCCTACGAGCAGTACTTC

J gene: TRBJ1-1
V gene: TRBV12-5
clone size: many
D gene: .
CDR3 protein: CASGLRRGREF
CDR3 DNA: TGTGCTAGTGGTTTGAGGAGGGGAAGGGAGTTT

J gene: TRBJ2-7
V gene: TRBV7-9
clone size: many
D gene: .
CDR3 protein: CASSPPLEDEQYF
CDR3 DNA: TGTGCCAGCAGCCCGCCTCTAGAGGACGAGCAGTACTTC

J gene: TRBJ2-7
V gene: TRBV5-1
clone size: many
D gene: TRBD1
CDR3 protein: CASSPGGDEQYF
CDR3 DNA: TGCGCCAGCAGCCCAGGGGGAGACGAGCAGTACTTC

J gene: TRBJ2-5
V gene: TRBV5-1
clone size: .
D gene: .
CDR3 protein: CASRWPGRWETQYF
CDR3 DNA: TGCGCCAGCAGGTGGCCAGGGAGGTGGGAGACCCAGTACTTC

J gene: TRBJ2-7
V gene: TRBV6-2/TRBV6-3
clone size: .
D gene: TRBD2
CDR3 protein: CASRPLMGLAGVEQYF
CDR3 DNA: TGTGCCAGCAGACCACTGATGGGACTAGCGGGAGTCGAGCAGTACTTC

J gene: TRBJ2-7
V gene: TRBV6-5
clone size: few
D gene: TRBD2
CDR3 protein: CASIIGGSASYEQYF
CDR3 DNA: TGTGCCAGCATTATAGGCGGGAGTGCATCCTACGAGCAGTACTTC

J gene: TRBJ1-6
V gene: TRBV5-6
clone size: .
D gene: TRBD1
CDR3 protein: CASSLDRGFSPLHF
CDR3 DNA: TGTGCCAGCAGTTTGGACAGGGGATTTTCACCCCTCCACTTT

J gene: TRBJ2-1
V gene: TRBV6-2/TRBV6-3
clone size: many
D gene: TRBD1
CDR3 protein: CASSYSRGTGSYNEQFF
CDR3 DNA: TGTGCCAGCAGTTACTCTCGCGGGACAGGCTCCTACAATGAGCAGTTCTTC

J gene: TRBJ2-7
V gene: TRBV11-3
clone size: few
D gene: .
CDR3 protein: CASSLARAHEQYF
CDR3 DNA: TGTGCCAGCAGCTTAGCCCGGGCCCACGAGCAGTACTTC